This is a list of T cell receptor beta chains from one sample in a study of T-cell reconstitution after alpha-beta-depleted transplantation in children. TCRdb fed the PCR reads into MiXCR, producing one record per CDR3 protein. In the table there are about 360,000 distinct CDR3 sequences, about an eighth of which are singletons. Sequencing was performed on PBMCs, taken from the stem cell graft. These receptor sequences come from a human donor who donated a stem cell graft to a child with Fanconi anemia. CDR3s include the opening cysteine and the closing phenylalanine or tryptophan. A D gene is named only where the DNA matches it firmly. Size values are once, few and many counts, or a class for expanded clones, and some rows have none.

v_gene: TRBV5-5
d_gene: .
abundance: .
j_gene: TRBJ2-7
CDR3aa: CASSLAPGLEQYF
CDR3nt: TGTGCCAGCAGCTTGGCGCCGGGTCTGGAGCAGTACTTC

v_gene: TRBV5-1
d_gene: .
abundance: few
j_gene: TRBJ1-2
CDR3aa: CASSFPGEHGYTF
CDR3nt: TGCGCCAGCAGTTTTCCAGGGGAGCATGGCTACACCTTC

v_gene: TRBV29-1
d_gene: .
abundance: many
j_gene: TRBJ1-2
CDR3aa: CSVDGVSGYTF
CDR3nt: TGCAGCGTTGACGGGGTGTCTGGCTACACCTTC

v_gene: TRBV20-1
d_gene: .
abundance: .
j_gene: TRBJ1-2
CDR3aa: CSARGAIYGYTF
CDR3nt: TGCAGTGCTAGGGGGGCTATCTATGGCTACACCTTC

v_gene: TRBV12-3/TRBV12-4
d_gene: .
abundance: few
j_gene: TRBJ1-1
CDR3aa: CASSFRIQGSGTEAFF
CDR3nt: TGTGCCAGCAGTTTTAGGATACAGGGATCGGGGACTGAAGCTTTCTTT

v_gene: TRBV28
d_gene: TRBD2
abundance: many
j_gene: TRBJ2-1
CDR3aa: CASSFGGGAYNEQFF
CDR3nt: TGTGCCAGCAGTTTCGGCGGGGGGGCCTACAATGAGCAGTTCTTC

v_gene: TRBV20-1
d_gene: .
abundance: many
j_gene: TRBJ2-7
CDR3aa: CSARDRQKVSYEQYF
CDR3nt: TGCAGTGCTAGAGATCGACAGAAAGTCTCCTACGAGCAGTACTTC

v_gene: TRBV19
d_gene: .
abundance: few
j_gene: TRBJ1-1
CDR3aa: CASSIIGDTEAFF
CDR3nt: TGTGCCAGTAGTATCATCGGGGACACTGAAGCTTTCTTT

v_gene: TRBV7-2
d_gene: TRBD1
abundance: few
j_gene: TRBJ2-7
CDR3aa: CASSRPGTEGEQYF
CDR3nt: TGTGCCAGCAGCCGCCCCGGGACAGAAGGGGAGCAGTACTTC

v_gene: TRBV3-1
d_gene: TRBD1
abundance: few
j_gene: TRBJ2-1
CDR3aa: CASSSDRDQNEQFF
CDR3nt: TGTGCCAGCAGCTCGGACAGGGACCAGAATGAGCAGTTCTTC

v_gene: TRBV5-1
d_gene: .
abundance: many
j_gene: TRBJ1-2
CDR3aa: CASSLVGAVNYGYTF
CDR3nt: TGCGCCAGCAGCTTGGTCGGGGCGGTTAACTATGGCTACACCTTC

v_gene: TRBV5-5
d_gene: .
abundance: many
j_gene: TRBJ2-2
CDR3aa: CASSLVWPNGELFF
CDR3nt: TGTGCCAGCAGCTTAGTATGGCCGAACGGGGAGCTGTTTTTT

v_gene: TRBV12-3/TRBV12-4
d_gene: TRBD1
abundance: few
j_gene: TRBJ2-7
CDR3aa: CASSLPTDRGKEQYF
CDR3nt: TGTGCCAGCAGTTTACCTACGGACAGGGGGAAGGAGCAGTACTTC

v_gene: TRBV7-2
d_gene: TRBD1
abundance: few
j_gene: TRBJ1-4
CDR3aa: CASSLTGGTEKLFF
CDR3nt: TGTGCCAGCAGCTTAACAGGGGGTACAGAAAAACTGTTTTTT

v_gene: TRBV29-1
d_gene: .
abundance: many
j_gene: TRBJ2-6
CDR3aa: CSVEQGGGANVLTF
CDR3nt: TGCAGCGTAGAACAGGGAGGTGGGGCCAACGTCCTGACTTTC

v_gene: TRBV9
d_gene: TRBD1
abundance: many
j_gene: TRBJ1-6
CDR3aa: CASSKMPGTGVLHF
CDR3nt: TGTGCCAGCAGCAAAATGCCCGGGACAGGGGTACTCCACTTT

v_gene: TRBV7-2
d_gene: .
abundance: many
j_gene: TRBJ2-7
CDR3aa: CASSPPSKIWQYF
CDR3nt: TGTGCCAGCAGCCCCCCCAGTAAAATCTGGCAGTACTTC

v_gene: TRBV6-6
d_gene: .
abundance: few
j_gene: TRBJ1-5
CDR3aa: CPTAEDSNQPQHF
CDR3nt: TGTCCTACAGCAGAAGATAGCAATCAGCCCCAGCATTTT

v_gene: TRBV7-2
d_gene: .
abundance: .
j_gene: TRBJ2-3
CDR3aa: CASSFGGKGGTDTQYF
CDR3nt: TGTGCCAGCAGCTTTGGAGGGAAGGGGGGCACAGATACGCAGTATTTT

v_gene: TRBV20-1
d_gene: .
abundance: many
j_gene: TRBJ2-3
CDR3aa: CSARDPRAGTDTQYF
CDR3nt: TGCAGTGCTAGAGACCCCAGGGCAGGCACAGATACGCAGTATTTT

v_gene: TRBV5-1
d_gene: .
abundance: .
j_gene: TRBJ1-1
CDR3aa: CASSLANGRGTEAFF
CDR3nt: TGCGCCAGCAGCTTGGCTAACGGCCGTGGCACTGAAGCTTTCTTT

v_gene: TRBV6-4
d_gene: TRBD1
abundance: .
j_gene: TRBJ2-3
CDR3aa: CASSPQWAGGDFGADTQYF
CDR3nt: TGTGCCAGCAGTCCGCAATGGGCAGGGGGCGATTTTGGGGCAGATACGCAGTATTTT

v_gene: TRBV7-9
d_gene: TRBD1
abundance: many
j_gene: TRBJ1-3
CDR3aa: CASSSDRDGNTIYF
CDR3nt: TGTGCCAGCAGCTCCGACAGGGACGGAAACACCATATATTTT

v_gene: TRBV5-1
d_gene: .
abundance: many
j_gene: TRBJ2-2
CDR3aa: CASSLDGGRTGELFF
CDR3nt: TGCGCCAGCAGCTTGGATGGGGGCCGCACCGGGGAGCTGTTTTTT

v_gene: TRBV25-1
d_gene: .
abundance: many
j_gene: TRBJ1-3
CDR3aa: CASTGAADSGNTIYF
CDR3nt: TGTGCCAGCACAGGGGCCGCTGATTCAGGAAACACCATATATTTT

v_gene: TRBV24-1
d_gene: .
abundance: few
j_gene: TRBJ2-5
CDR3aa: CATSDLAAGGETQYF
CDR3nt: TGTGCCACCAGTGATTTGGCGGCCGGCGGGGAGACCCAGTACTTC

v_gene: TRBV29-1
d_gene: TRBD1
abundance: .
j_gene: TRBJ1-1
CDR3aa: CSVVIQGAFF
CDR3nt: TGCAGCGTTGTAATACAGGGGGCTTTCTTT

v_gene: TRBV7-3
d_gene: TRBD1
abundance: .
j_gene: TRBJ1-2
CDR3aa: CASSRLGPGQGGGYTF
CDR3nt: TGTGCCAGCAGCCGCCTAGGTCCGGGACAGGGAGGCGGCTACACCTTC

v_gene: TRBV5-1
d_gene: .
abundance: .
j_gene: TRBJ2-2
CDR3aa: CASSSEQATGELFF
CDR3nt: TGCGCCAGCAGCTCGGAACAGGCCACCGGGGAGCTGTTTTTT

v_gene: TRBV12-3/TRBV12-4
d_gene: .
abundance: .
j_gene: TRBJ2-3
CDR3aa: CASSFDGDSTDTQYF
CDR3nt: TGTGCCAGCAGTTTTGACGGGGATTCCACAGATACGCAGTATTTT

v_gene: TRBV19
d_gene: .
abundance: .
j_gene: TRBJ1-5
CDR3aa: CASNGWDREPQHF
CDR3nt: TGTGCCAGTAATGGTTGGGATAGGGAGCCCCAGCATTTT

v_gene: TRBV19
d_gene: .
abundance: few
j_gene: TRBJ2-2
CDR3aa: CASSRQNTGELFF
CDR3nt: TGTGCCAGTAGTCGACAGAACACCGGGGAGCTGTTTTTT

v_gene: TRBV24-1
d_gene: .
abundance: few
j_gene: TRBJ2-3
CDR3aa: CATSHRSTDTQYF
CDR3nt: TGTGCCACCAGTCACAGAAGTACAGATACGCAGTATTTT

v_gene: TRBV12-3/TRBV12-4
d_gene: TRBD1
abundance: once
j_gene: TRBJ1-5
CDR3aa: CASSGDRGRNQPQHF
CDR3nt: TGTGCCAGCAGTGGGGACAGGGGGCGAAATCAGCCCCAGCATTTT

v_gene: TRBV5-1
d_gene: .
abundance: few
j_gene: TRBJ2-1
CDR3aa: CASSQFGGANYNEQFF
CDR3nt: TGCGCCAGCAGCCAATTTGGGGGGGCAAACTACAATGAGCAGTTCTTC

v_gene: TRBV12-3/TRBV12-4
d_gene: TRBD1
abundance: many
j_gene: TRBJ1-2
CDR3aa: CASSRQGARNYGYTF
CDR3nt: TGTGCCAGCAGTCGTCAGGGGGCTAGGAACTATGGCTACACCTTC

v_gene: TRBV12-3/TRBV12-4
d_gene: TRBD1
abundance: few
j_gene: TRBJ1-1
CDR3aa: CASSFRGAGGMNTEAFF
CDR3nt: TGTGCCAGCAGTTTTAGAGGGGCAGGGGGCATGAACACTGAAGCTTTCTTT

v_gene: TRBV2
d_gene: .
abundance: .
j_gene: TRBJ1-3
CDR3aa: CASTTMVIPSGNTIYF
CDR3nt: TGTGCCAGCACCACAATGGTGATCCCCTCTGGAAACACCATATATTTT

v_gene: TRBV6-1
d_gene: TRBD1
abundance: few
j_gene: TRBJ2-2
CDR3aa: CASTPRTGDTGELFF
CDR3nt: TGTGCCAGCACCCCCCGGACAGGGGACACCGGGGAGCTGTTTTTT

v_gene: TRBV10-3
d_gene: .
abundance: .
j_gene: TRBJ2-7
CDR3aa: CAISDQTGGYEQYF
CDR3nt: TGTGCCATCAGTGACCAGACAGGCGGCTACGAGCAGTACTTC

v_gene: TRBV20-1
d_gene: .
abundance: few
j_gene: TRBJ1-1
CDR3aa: CSASYGIGEAFF
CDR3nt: TGCAGTGCTAGTTACGGTATTGGTGAAGCTTTCTTT

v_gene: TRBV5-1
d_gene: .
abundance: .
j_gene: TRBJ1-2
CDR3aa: CASSLGGTPSQGDGYTF
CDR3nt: TGCGCCAGCAGCTTGGGAGGGACTCCTTCCCAAGGGGATGGCTACACCTTC

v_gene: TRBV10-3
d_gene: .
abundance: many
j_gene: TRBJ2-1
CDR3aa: CAIRPVERGSSYNEQFF
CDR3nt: TGTGCCATCAGACCCGTGGAGAGGGGAAGCTCCTACAATGAGCAGTTCTTC

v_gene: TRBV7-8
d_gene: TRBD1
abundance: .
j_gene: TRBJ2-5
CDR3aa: CASRLGGGETQYF
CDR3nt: TGTGCCAGCAGACTAGGGGGCGGGGAGACCCAGTACTTC

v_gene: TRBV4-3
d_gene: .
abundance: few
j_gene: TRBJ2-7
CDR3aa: CASSQGTATYEQYF
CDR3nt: TGCGCCAGCAGCCAAGGGACGGCCACCTACGAGCAGTACTTC

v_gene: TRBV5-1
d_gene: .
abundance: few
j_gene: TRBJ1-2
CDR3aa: CASSYENYGYTF
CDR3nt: TGCGCCAGCAGCTATGAGAACTATGGCTACACCTTC

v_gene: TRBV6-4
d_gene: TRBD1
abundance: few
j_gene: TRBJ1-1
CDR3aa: CASSADRADTEAFF
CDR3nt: TGTGCCAGCAGCGCGGACAGGGCTGACACTGAAGCTTTCTTT

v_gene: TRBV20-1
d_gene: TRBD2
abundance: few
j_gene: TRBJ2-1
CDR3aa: CSAPGLAGGYNEQFF
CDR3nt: TGCAGTGCTCCCGGACTAGCGGGGGGATACAATGAGCAGTTCTTC

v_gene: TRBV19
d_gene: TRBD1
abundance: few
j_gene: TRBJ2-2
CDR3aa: CASSQGDRGSDTGELFF
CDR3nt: TGTGCCAGTAGCCAAGGGGACAGGGGATCGGACACCGGGGAGCTGTTTTTT

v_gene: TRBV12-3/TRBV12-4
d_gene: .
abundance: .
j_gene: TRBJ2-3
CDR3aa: CASSPTVGDTQYF
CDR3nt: TGTGCCAGCAGCCCCACAGTGGGGGATACGCAGTATTTT

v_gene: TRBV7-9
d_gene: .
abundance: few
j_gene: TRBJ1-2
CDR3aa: CASTSHENYGYTF
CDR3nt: TGTGCCAGCACCTCCCACGAAAACTATGGCTACACCTTC

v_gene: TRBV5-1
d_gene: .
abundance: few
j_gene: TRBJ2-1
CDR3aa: CASSSGQDEQFF
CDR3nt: TGCGCCAGCAGCTCCGGACAAGATGAGCAGTTCTTC

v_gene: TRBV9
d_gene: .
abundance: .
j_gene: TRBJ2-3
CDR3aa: CASSVAAGGARTDTQYF
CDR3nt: TGTGCCAGCAGCGTAGCCGCAGGGGGGGCCCGTACAGATACGCAGTATTTT

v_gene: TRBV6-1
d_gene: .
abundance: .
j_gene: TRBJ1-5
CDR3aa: CASSLGLLSGQPQHF
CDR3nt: TGTGCCAGCAGCCTAGGGCTGTTGTCTGGCCAGCCCCAGCATTTT

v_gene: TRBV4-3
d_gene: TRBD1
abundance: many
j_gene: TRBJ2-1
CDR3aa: CASSHGQGSNEQFF
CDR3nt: TGCGCCAGCAGCCACGGACAGGGGAGCAATGAGCAGTTCTTC

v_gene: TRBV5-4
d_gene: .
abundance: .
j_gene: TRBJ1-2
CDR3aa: CASSLDGAGSTF
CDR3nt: TGTGCCAGCAGCTTGGATGGTGCAGGATCCACCTTC

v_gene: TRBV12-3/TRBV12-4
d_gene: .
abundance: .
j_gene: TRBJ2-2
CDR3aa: CASSFRVGTGELFF
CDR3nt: TGTGCCAGCAGTTTTCGAGTGGGCACCGGGGAGCTGTTTTTT

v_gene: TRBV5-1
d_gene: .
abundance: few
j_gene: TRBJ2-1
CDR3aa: CASTTSLGSYNEQFF
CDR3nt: TGCGCCAGCACAACAAGTTTGGGGTCCTACAATGAGCAGTTCTTC